The sequence of this TCR beta chain was determined in a study of response to subunit inactivated influenza vaccine. TCRdb independently ran MiXCR on the RT-PCR reads; one entry per CDR3 protein. The sample shows more than 550,000 distinct CDR3 sequences, around 11% of them seen only once. The sample was also linked to a second study, of T cells expressing NK-cell markers. This second study notes: TCR beta cDNA was generated via 5'RACE template switching incorporating UMIs.

The specimen was PBMCs from blood, collected on the day of vaccination. The receptor's source is a middle-aged man who received an inactivated influenza vaccine.

The CDR3 DNA follows: TGTGCCAGCAGTTTACAGGTGCGGTATCGGGAGCAGTTCTTC. Encoded protein: CASSLQVRYREQFF. The chain uses TRBV27 and TRBJ2-1; D unclear. The germline gives CDR1 MNHEY, CDR2 SMNVEV (reference sequence). V dropped 2 bases and J dropped 10 bases, with 15 bases sitting between them. The CDR3 totals 14 residues.